These 20 T cell receptor beta chains were sequenced from one sample in a study of blood T cell repertoires in COVID-19. Libraries were prepared by immunoSEQ multiplex PCR; TCRdb keeps only in-frame clonotypes and omits some of them. Of 450,000 to 500,000 clones in the sample, 87% were seen once. The sequenced material came from PBMCs or T cells enriched from blood (not recorded which). The origin of the receptors is a woman between 18 and 29 years old who had recovered from COVID-19.

The CDR3 sequence is CSARRPKTGGEAFF. DNA for the CDR3: TGCAGCGCCCGCCGACCGAAAACGGGGGGTGAAGCTTTCTTT. The chain carries TRBV29-1 and TRBJ1-1, with TRBD1 as a possible D gene (5 bases). The ends were cut back, 7 bases at V and 7 bases at J, with 22 bases in the middle. Germline V CDR1 and CDR2: SQVTM, ANQGSEA. There are 14 residues in the CDR3.

The chain carries TRBV12-3 or TRBV12-4 and TRBJ2-7; perhaps TRBD1 as D (5 bases). The CDR3 consists of 13 residues. Deletions cut 3 bases from V and 6 bases from J, with 12 bases between. In DNA, the CDR3 is TGTGCCAGCAGTTTTCAAGGGGTCCCCGAGCAGTACTTC. It encodes CASSFQGVPEQYF.

This chain's CDR3 is CATSTTRTPGNTIYF. The CDR3 bases are TGTGCCACCAGCACCACGCGTACCCCTGGAAACACCATATATTTT. V and J are TRBV15 and TRBJ1-3; D gene ambiguous. The ends were cut back, 4 bases at V and 2 bases at J, with 12 bases in the middle. Per germline, CDR1 LNHNV and CDR2 YYDKDF (reference sequence). This CDR3 is built from 15 residues.

This CDR3 reads CASSRGLGGTNYGYTF. The CDR3 bases are TGTGCCAGCAGCCGCGGTCTCGGGGGTACGAACTATGGCTACACCTTC. V and J are TRBV7-9 and TRBJ1-2, with D maybe TRBD1 (5 bases). Germline CDR1 and CDR2: SEHNR and FQNEAQ (reference sequence). The CDR3 is 16 residues long. V was cut by 5 bases and J by 2 bases, with 18 bases left in between.

This sequence joins TRBV7-9 and TRBJ1-1; tentatively, D is TRBD1 (6 bases). The length of the CDR3 is 16 residues. Germline V gene sequence: CDR1 SEHNR, CDR2 FQNEAQ (reference sequence). With 3 bases removed from V and 2 bases from J, the gap between germline ends came to 16 bases. CDR3 loop: CASSFLNGGRNTEAFF. In nucleotides, the CDR3 is TGTGCCAGCAGCTTTCTAAATGGGGGCCGAAACACTGAAGCTTTCTTT.

V gene TRBV24-1 combines with J gene TRBJ2-5; 7 nucleotides agree with TRBD1. This CDR3 region has 15 residues. Germline V lookup: CDR1 KGHDR, CDR2 SFDVKD. V trimming: 6 bases; J trimming: 5 bases; junction bases outside the gene matches: 11. The CDR3 reads CATSKGNRGGETQYF. The CDR3 DNA follows: TGTGCCACCAGTAAGGGTAACAGGGGCGGGGAGACCCAGTACTTC.

The CDR3 spells CASSHSRGEAFF. The CDR3, as DNA: TGTGCCAGCAGTCATAGTCGGGGTGAAGCTTTCTTT. The V and J genes are TRBV11-3 and TRBJ1-1; D unclear. Germline loops: CDR1 SGHNT, CDR2 YENEEA. The CDR3 runs to 12 residues. V shed 6 bases and J shed 7 bases, with 12 bases lying between them.

This chain joins TRBV5-1 and TRBJ2-5; 8 positions match TRBD1. The junction had 10 bases not matched to a gene; V was cut back by 0 bases and J by 6 bases. This CDR3 contains 16 residues. Germline CDR1 and CDR2: SGHRS and YFSETQ. The CDR3 protein is CASSLAYTRDRKTQYF. The DNA for the CDR3 is TGCGCCAGCAGCTTGGCTTACACCCGGGACAGGAAGACCCAGTACTTC.

This chain joins TRBV3-1 (or the pseudogene TRBV3-2) and TRBJ2-7; D possibly corresponds to TRBD2 (6 bases). The CDR3 sequence is 15 residues long. CDR1 is LGHDT and CDR2 is YNNKEL in the germline V gene (reference sequence). The V end lost 0 bases, the J end lost 1 base, and 10 bases lay between the germline ends. Written as DNA, the CDR3 is TGTGCCAGCAGCCAAGACGGGAGACATTCCTACGAGCAGTACTTC. Protein sequence: CASSQDGRHSYEQYF.

Only one count was recorded for this clone. V is TRBV5-1 and J is TRBJ2-1, with unresolved D. CDR3 length: 13 residues. Trimming removed 0 bases at V and 5 bases at J, with 6 bases between. CDR1 and CDR2 from the germline V gene are SGHRS and YFSETQ. The CDR3 sequence: CASSLGLDNEQFF. CDR3 DNA: TGCGCCAGCAGCTTGGGACTCGACAATGAGCAGTTCTTC. The whole variable domain, remainder taken from reference TRBV5-1 and TRBJ2-1, is KAGVTQTPRYLIKTRGQQVTLSCSPISGHRSVSWYQQTPGQGLQFLFEYFSETQRNKGNFPGRFSGRQFSNSRSEMNVSTLELGDSALYLCASSLGLDNEQFFGPGTRLTVL.

This sequence joins TRBV21-1 and TRBJ2-2; whether TRBD2, the table's D call, matches the DNA was not checked. TRBV21-1 is a pseudogene. The CDR3 runs to 16 residues. CDR3 DNA sequence: TGTGCCAGCAGCAAAGCAGACGACCGGGACACCGGGGAGCTGTTTTTT. Its protein product is CASSKADDRDTGELFF.

With regard to this clone: This sample includes further DNA sequences coding for the same CDR3. The genes are TRBV6-5 and TRBJ2-7; D remains unclear. The CDR3 length is 13 residues. V lost 2 bases and J lost 2, with 7 bases in between. Germline V gives CDR1 MNHEY, CDR2 SVGAGI. CDR3 region: CASSYGPTYEQYF. In nucleotides, the CDR3 is TGTGCCAGCAGTTACGGGCCTACCTACGAGCAGTACTTC.

The rearrangement joins TRBV5-6 to TRBJ1-2; 8 bases are shared with TRBD1. V was pared by 2 bases and J by 3 bases, with 18 bases of the junction left unmatched. Germline CDR1 SGHDT, CDR2 YYEEEE. The length of the CDR3 is 19 residues. CDR3 sequence (DNA): TGTGCCAGCAGCTTTTTTGGACCCCAGGGGGCAGGGAACGACTATGGCTACACCTTC. It codes for CASSFFGPQGAGNDYGYTF.

This clone has a single count. The rearrangement joins TRBV4-1 to TRBJ1-1; a weak D match, TRBD1 (6 bases). Trimming pared 2 bases from V and 1 base from J, leaving 8 bases between. CDR3 length: 14 residues. Looked up from germline, CDR1 is MGHRA and CDR2 is YSYEKL. This CDR3 is CASSQTGRNTEAFF. CDR3 bases: TGCGCCAGCAGCCAAACAGGGCGGAACACTGAAGCTTTCTTT.

The rearrangement links TRBV4-1 to TRBJ1-5; TRBD1 is a possible D gene (6 bases). Germline-derived CDR1 and CDR2 are MGHRA and YSYEKL. V lost 3 bases and J lost 9, with 12 bases in between. This CDR3 has 13 residues. CDR3 residues: CASSHRTELPQHF. CDR3 nucleotides: TGCGCCAGCAGCCACAGGACAGAGTTGCCCCAGCATTTT.

This clone was found once. The V gene is TRBV10-3, the J gene TRBJ1-1, with TRBD1 as a possible D gene (6 bases). Per the germline V gene, CDR1 is ENHRY and CDR2 is SYGVKD. Trimming stripped 7 bases from V and 3 bases from J, with 6 bases between. The CDR3 length is 11 residues. The CDR3 loop reads CAITGDTEAFF. The CDR3 DNA reads TGTGCCATCACAGGGGACACTGAAGCTTTCTTT.

The chain employs TRBV28 and TRBJ2-7; TRBD2 agrees at 11 bases. V was pared by 1 base and J by 0 bases, with 17 bases of the junction left unmatched. CDR3 length: 21 residues. Per germline, CDR1 MDHEN and CDR2 SYDVKM. CDR3 bases: TGTGCCAGCAGTTTATATCCTTCTAGCGGGGGGCCCGGGGGGCGCTCCTACGAGCAGTACTTC. Encoded protein: CASSLYPSSGGPGGRSYEQYF.

The J gene is TRBJ2-1, the V gene TRBV2; 12 bases agree with TRBD1. The CDR3 extends over 15 amino acids. V lost 6 bases, J lost 7 bases, and 7 bases stayed unmatched. CDR1 and CDR2 (germline): SNHLY, FYNNEI. Written as DNA, the CDR3 is TGTGCCAGCAGAGAGGGACAGGGGGCGAGGAATGAGCAGTTCTTC. It yields the protein CASREGQGARNEQFF.

The chain recombines TRBV15 with TRBJ2-7; TRBD1 aligns across 8 bases. Germline V gives CDR1 LNHNV, CDR2 YYDKDF (reference sequence). The CDR3 totals 16 residues. The trim removed 0 bases at V and 6 bases at J, leaving 10 bases unmatched. The CDR3 DNA sequence: TGTGCCACCAGCAGAGATCGACAGGGGAGCGTTAGCGAGCAGTACTTC. Translation: CATSRDRQGSVSEQYF.

V is TRBV28 and J is TRBJ2-5; tentatively, D is TRBD1 (5 bases). Trimming removed 3 bases at V and 2 bases at J, with 10 bases between. Germline V CDR1 and CDR2: MDHEN, SYDVKM. This CDR3 has 14 residues. The CDR3 sequence is CASSFQTAQETQYF. CDR3 DNA: TGTGCCAGCAGTTTCCAGACAGCTCAAGAGACCCAGTACTTC.